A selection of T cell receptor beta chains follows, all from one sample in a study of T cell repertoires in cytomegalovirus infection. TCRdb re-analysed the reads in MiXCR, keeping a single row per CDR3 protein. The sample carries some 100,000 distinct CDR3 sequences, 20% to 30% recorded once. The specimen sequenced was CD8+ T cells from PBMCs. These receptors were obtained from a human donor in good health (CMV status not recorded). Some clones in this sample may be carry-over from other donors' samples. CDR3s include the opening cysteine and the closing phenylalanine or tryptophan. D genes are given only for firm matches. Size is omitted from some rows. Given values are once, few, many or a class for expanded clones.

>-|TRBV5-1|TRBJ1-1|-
CASSRERLNTEAFF
TGCGCCAGCAGCCGGGAGCGGCTGAACACTGAAGCTTTCTTT
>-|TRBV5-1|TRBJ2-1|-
CASGAGGEQFF
TGCGCCAGCGGGGCTGGGGGTGAGCAGTTCTTC
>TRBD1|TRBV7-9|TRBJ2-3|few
CASSSPGTGTDTQYF
TGTGCCAGCAGCTCGCCCGGGACAGGAACAGATACGCAGTATTTT
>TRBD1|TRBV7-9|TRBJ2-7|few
CASSPSGQGSYEQYF
TGTGCCAGCAGCCCATCGGGACAGGGATCCTACGAGCAGTACTTC
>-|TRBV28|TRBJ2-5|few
CASSLGAEETQYF
TGTGCCAGCAGTTTAGGGGCAGAAGAGACCCAGTACTTC
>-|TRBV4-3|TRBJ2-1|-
CASSQDSWDPLGNNEQFF
TGCGCCAGCAGCCAAGATAGTTGGGACCCCCTGGGCAACAATGAGCAGTTCTTC
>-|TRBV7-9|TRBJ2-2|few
CASSSRSGATGTGELFF
TGTGCCAGCAGCTCCAGATCGGGGGCTACGGGGACCGGGGAGCTGTTTTTT
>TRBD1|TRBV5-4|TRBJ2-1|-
CASTRDRPWEQFF
TGTGCCAGCACAAGGGACAGGCCATGGGAGCAGTTCTTC
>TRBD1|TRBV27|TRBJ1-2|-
CASSATGGYYGYTF
TGTGCCAGCAGTGCGACAGGGGGCTACTATGGCTACACCTTC
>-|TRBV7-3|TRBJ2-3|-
CASSPLAASTDTQYF
TGTGCCAGCAGCCCCCTCGCAGCTAGCACAGATACGCAGTATTTT
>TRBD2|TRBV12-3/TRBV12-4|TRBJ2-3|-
CASSSSSGGASSDTQYF
TGTGCCAGCAGTTCCTCTAGCGGGGGCGCCTCCTCGGATACGCAGTATTTT
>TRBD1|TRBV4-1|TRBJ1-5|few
CASSHEDRGNQPQHF
TGCGCCAGCAGCCACGAGGACAGGGGGAATCAGCCCCAGCATTTT
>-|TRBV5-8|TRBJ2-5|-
CASMEGRLQETQYF
TGTGCCAGCATGGAGGGCCGGTTACAAGAGACCCAGTACTTC
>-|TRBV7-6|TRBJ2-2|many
CASSLAESRGTGELFF
TGTGCCAGCAGCTTAGCGGAAAGCAGGGGCACCGGGGAGCTGTTTTTT
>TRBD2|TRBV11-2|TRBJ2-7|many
CASGVAGTYEQYF
TGTGCCAGCGGGGTAGCGGGGACCTACGAGCAGTACTTC
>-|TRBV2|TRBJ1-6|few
CASSEVPGPTNSPLHF
TGTGCCAGCAGTGAAGTTCCGGGACCCACGAATTCACCCCTCCACTTT
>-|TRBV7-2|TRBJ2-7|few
CASSLDPLNEQYF
TGTGCCAGCAGCTTAGATCCGCTAAACGAGCAGTACTTC
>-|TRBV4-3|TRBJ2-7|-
CASSQAGSEQYF
TGCGCCAGCAGCCAAGCAGGTAGTGAGCAGTACTTC
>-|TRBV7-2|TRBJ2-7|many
CASISTPGGAYEQYF
TGTGCCAGCATCTCCACCCCTGGAGGTGCCTACGAGCAGTACTTC
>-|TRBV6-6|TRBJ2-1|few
CASSYSRRGRDPYNEQFF
TGTGCCAGCAGTTACTCAAGGAGGGGCCGCGATCCCTACAATGAGCAGTTCTTC
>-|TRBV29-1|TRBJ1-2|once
CSVDRELVTF
TGCAGCGTTGACAGGGAATTGGTCACCTTC
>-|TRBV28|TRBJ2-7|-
CASSLGSSYEQYF
TGTGCCAGCAGTTTGGGCAGCTCCTACGAGCAGTACTTC
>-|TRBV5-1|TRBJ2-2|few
CASSHSGELFF
TGCGCCAGCAGCCATTCCGGGGAGCTGTTTTTT
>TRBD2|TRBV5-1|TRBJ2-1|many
CASSSGPTSGGTYNEQFF
TGCGCCAGCAGCTCGGGGCCAACTAGCGGGGGGACCTACAATGAGCAGTTCTTC
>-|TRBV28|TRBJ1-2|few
CASSAPGGTNYGYTF
TGTGCCAGCAGTGCACCCGGGGGAACTAACTATGGCTACACCTTC
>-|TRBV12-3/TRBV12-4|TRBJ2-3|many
CASSFGTSTDTQYF
TGTGCCAGCAGCTTCGGGACAAGCACAGATACGCAGTATTTT
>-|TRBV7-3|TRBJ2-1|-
CASSLAWGEQFF
TGTGCCAGCAGCTTAGCGTGGGGTGAGCAGTTCTTC
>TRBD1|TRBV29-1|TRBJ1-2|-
CSVETGQGDRYTF
TGCAGCGTTGAAACGGGACAGGGAGACCGCTACACCTTC
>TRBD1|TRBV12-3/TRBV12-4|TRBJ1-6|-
CASRSGNRDSFSPLHF
TGTGCCAGCAGGTCTGGGAACCGGGACAGTTTTTCACCCCTCCACTTT
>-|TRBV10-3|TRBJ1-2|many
CAISDPGQGREDGYTF
TGTGCCATCAGTGATCCCGGCCAGGGGCGCGAGGATGGCTACACCTTC
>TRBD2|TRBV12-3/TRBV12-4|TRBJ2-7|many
CASSPRGNDYEQYF
TGTGCCAGCAGTCCGCGGGGGAACGACTACGAGCAGTACTTC